What follows describes a single T cell receptor beta chain. Its antigen is currently not known. Per-base qualities were not stored, and no clone one base away is much larger. From the cysteine through the phenylalanine, the CDR3 covers 16 amino acids. The DNA shown is the 48-base CDR3, in frame from base 1. The sample belongs to a study of blood T cell repertoires in COVID-19 (TCRdb year 2020). Turning to the overall study: Collaborator samples came from the United States, Italy and Spain and covered acute and convalescent phases of COVID-19. The material from the prospective study consisted of cDNA or gDNA derived from T cells, B-cell-depleted T cells, or PBMCs. Deeply sampled blood TCRbeta repertoires from subjects exposed to, actively infected with, or recovered from COVID-19 were included in the dataset. HLA class I and class II types, where available, came from metadata supplied by the sample provider rather than from assay-based typing. A freely available public database, intended as a resource for researchers studying the immune response to SARS-CoV-2, is where the repertoires were released. Samples were obtained from the ongoing ImmuneRACE study (first 160 participants) and from about 1,300 subjects provided by 6 global collaborators. Sample metadata almost always included a de-identified subject ID, COVID-19 status, age in years and sex. Points the paper makes about the study in general: Clinical and demographic metadata were provided uncurated, with the amount varying by source and participant.

TCRbeta CDR3 regions were amplified from genomic DNA using the immunoSEQ Assay, a bias-controlled multiplex PCR. Under the source paper's analysis protocol: Within the assay, amplification of reference gene primers was used to estimate how many nucleated cells each sample contained. Sequence reads were collapsed and filtered to measure the absolute abundance of every unique TCRbeta CDR3 rearrangement. For each sample, productive Simpson clonality was calculated by taking the square root of Simpson's diversity index across productive rearrangements. In its TCRdb copy, this immuneACCESS table keeps in-frame sequences only and misses some clones. Where compared with another copy, unresolved V genes explain less than half of these, and the others have no known cause. The D gene and trimming were derived from the DNA, and the V and J assignments and clone size from that table. The sample contains 180,000 or so clones, 75% to 90% of them found a single time. Under 15% of the sample belongs to the ten largest clones.

Participants in the prospective study were aged about 18 to 95 years, lived in about two dozen United States geographic areas, and enrolled through a virtual design. In the prospective study, participants were assigned to cohorts based on the clinical history participants reported in a screening survey and a study questionnaire. Recovered participants in ImmuneRACE Cohort 3 were defined by two consecutive negative NP/OP PCR tests, clearance by a healthcare professional, or resolution of symptoms. In the prospective study, whole blood, serum and a nasopharyngeal or oropharyngeal swab were collected from each participant by mobile phlebotomists. Participants in the prospective study had the option to provide additional blood draws and questionnaires over a roughly 2-month period. Prospective study blood samples were shipped either frozen or at room temperature before DNA extraction.

The clonotype comes from a woman aged 55-70 years who had recovered from COVID-19. The sequence links TRBV21-1 to TRBJ2-5; TRBD1, the table's D call, was not compared with the DNA. TRBV21-1 is given as a pseudogene. The sequenced material came from PBMCs or T cells enriched from blood (not recorded which). The CDR3 here reads CASSKVMTGFGETQYF. The DNA sequence reads TGTGCCAGCAGCAAAGTCATGACAGGGTTCGGAGAGACCCAGTACTTC.